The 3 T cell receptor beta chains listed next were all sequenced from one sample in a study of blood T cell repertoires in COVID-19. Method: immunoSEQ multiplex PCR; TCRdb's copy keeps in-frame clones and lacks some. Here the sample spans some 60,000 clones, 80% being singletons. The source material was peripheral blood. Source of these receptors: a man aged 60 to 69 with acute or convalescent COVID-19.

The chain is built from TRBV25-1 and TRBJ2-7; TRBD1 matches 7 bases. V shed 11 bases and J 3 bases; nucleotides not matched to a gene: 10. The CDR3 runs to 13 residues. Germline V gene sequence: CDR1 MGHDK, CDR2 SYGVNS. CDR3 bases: TGTGCCGTCGAGGACCGACAGGGCTACGAGCAGTACTTC. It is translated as CAVEDRQGYEQYF.

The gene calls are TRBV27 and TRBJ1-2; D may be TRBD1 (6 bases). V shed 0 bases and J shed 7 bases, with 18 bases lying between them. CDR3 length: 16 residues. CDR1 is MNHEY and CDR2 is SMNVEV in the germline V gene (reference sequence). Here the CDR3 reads CASSLSGAVSAGGYTF. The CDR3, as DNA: TGTGCCAGCAGTTTATCGGGGGCGGTCTCGGCAGGTGGCTACACCTTC.

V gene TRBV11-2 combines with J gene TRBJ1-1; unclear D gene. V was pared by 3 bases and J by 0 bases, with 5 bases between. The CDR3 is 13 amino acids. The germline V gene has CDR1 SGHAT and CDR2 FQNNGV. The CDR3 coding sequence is TGTGCCAGCAGCTTCGGTTTGAACACTGAAGCTTTCTTT. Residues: CASSFGLNTEAFF.